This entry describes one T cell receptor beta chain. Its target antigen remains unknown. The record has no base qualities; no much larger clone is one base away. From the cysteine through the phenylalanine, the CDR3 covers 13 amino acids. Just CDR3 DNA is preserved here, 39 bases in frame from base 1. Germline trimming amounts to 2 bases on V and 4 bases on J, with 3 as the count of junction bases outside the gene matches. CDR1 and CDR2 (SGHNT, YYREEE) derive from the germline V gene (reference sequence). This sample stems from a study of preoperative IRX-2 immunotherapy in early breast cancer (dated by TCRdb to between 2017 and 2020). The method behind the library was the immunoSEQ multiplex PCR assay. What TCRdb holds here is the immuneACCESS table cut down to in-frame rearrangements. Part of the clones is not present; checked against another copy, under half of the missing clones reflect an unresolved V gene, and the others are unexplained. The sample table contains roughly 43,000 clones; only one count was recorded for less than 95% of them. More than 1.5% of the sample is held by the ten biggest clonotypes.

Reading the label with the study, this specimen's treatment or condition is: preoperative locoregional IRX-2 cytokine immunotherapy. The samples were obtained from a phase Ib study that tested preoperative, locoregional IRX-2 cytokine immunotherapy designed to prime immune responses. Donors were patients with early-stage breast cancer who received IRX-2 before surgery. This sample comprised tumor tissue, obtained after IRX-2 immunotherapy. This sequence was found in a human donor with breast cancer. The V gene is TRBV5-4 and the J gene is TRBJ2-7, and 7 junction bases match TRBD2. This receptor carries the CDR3 CASSLGEGYEQYF. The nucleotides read TGTGCCAGCAGCTTAGGGGAGGGGTACGAGCAGTACTTC.